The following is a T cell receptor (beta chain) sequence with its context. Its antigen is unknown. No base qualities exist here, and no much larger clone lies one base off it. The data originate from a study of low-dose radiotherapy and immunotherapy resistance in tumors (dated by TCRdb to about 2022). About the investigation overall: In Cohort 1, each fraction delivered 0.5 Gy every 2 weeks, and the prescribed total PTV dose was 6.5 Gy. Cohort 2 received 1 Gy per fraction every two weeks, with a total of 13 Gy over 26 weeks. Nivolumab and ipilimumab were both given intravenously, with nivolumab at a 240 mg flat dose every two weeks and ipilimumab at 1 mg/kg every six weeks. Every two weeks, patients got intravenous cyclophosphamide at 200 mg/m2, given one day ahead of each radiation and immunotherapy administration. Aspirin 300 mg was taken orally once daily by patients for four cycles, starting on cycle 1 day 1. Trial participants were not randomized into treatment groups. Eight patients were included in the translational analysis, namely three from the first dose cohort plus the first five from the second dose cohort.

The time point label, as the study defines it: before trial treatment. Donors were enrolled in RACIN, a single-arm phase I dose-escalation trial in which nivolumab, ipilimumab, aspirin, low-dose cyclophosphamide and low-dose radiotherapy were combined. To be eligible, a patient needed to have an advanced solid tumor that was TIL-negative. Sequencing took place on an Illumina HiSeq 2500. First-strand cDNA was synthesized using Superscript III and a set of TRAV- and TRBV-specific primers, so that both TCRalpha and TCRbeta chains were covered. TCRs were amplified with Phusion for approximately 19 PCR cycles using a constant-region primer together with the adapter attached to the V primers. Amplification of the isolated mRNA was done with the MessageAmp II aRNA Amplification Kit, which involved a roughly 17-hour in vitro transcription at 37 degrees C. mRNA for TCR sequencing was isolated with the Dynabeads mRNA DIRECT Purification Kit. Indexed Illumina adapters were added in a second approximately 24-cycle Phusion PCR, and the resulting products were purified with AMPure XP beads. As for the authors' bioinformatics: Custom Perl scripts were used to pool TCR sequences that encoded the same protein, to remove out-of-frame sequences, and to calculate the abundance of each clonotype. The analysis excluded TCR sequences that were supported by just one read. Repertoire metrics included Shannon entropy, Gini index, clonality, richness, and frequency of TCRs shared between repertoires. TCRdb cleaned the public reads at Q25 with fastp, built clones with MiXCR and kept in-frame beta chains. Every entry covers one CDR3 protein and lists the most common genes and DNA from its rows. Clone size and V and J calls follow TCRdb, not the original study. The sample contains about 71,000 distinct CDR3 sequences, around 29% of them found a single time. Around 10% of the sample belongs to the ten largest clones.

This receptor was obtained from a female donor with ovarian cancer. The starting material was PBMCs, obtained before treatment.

The CDR3 amino acid sequence is: CASSSRLGMQETQYF. Here is the DNA: TGTGCCAGCAGCTCCCGGTTGGGGATGCAAGAGACCCAGTACTTC. In this chain, TRBV11-1 is recombined with TRBJ2-5; no D gene can be assigned with confidence. The CDR3 contains 15 residues, cysteine and phenylalanine counted. The read is trimmed to its CDR3 DNA, 45 bases read in frame from base 1. The germline V gene (reference sequence) supplies CDR1 SGHAT and CDR2 FQDESV. Trimming at the junction amounts to 4 bases on V and 2 bases on J, and the germline ends lie 14 bases apart.